This TCR beta chain was recovered during a study of blood T cell repertoires in COVID-19. Study summary: Donors in the United States, Italy and Spain gave samples during acute or convalescent COVID-19. Nucleic acid was either cDNA or gDNA, and it came from T cells, B-cell-depleted T cells, or PBMCs.

A Seattle source enrolled patients during active infection and followed them longitudinally. This CDR3 is built from 16 residues. Per the germline V gene, CDR1 is SGHTA and CDR2 is FQGNSA. Deletions cut 1 base from V and 4 bases from J, with 17 bases between. Assay used: immunoSEQ multiplex PCR; TCRdb lists only in-frame clones, some missing. Among about 270,000 clones listed, more than 85% were seen once. The sample comprised peripheral blood. The chain uses TRBV7-2 and TRBJ2-7; D perhaps matches TRBD2 (6 bases). The clonotype originates from a person aged 18-29 years with COVID-19, enrolled during active disease. The DNA of the CDR3 is TGTGCCAGCAGCTTAGGAGGGTCGAGGGCGGGATACGAGCAGTACTTC. Translated, it gives CASSLGGSRAGYEQYF.